Listed here are 28 T cell receptor beta chains from one sample, sequenced in a study of blood T cells in healthy people across ages. A sample-barcoded 5' primer and a J-beta primer mix were used in a second PCR of roughly 6 to 11 cycles. One entry per CDR3 protein, called by TCRdb with MiXCR from the 5' RACE reads. The table lists roughly 800,000 distinct CDR3 sequences, 55% to 75% of them singletons, with around 20% in the top ten. Specimen: blood. All receptors come from a man younger than 40 in good health.

The rearrangement links TRBV10-3 to TRBJ2-7; unclear D gene. The germline gives CDR1 ENHRY, CDR2 SYGVKD. V lost 6 bases, J lost 3 bases, and 9 bases lay in between. This CDR3 is built from 12 residues. CDR3 region: CAIRNNDYEQYF. The CDR3 bases are TGTGCCATCAGGAATAATGACTACGAGCAGTACTTC.

The CDR3 reads CASSFSSGSTDTQYF. In nucleotides, the CDR3 is TGTGCCAGCAGTTTTTCTAGCGGGAGTACAGATACGCAGTATTTT. The rearrangement uses TRBV2 and TRBJ2-3; 10 nucleotides align to TRBD2. V lost 5 bases to trimming and J lost 3 bases; unmatched junction nucleotides: 5. There are 15 residues in the CDR3. Germline V gene sequence: CDR1 SNHLY, CDR2 FYNNEI.

The chain recombines TRBV6-2 or TRBV6-3 with TRBJ1-1; weak D call: TRBD1 (5 bases). CDR1 and CDR2 (germline): MNHEY, SVGEGT. The V gene lost 6 bases and the J gene lost 1 base, with 12 bases spanning the gap. This CDR3 comprises 14 residues. For the CDR3, the DNA is TGTGCCAGCAGGAGCGGGGGAGAGAACACTGAAGCTTTCTTT. As protein: CASRSGGENTEAFF.

This clonotype was seen once. The J gene is TRBJ2-7, the V gene TRBV18; the match to TRBD2 covers 11 bases. The CDR3 is 16 residues long. The germline V gene has CDR1 KGHSH and CDR2 LQKENI. Unmatched junction bases numbered 11, after V lost 5 bases and J lost 5 bases. This chain's CDR3 is CASSTQTSGTTNEQYF. In DNA form, the CDR3 reads TGTGCCAGCTCAACCCAGACTAGCGGGACGACTAACGAGCAGTACTTC.

The CDR3, as DNA: TGCAGCGGGTGGGGGTACAATGAGCAGTTCTTC. Protein: CSGWGYNEQFF. The rearrangement joins TRBV29-1 to TRBJ2-1; D may match TRBD1 or TRBD2 (5 bases each). CDR1 and CDR2 from the germline V gene are SQVTM and ANQGSEA. V shed 7 bases and J shed 4 bases, with 8 bases lying between them. This CDR3 spans 11 amino acids.

The chain recombines TRBV20-1 with TRBJ1-4; D is perhaps TRBD1 (5 bases). The germline gives CDR1 DFQATT, CDR2 SNEGSKA (reference sequence). Trimming stripped 5 bases from V and 8 bases from J, with 15 bases between. CDR3 length: 13 amino acids. The CDR3 spells CSALQALGEKLFF. The CDR3 bases are TGCAGTGCTCTACAGGCCTTGGGGGAAAAACTGTTTTTT.

CDR3 nucleotide sequence: TGTGCCAGCAGCTTAGTCTCAGATACAGAAAAAGAGACCCAGTACTTC. Its translation: CASSLVSDTEKETQYF. The chain carries TRBV7-9 and TRBJ2-5; D is uncertain. The CDR3 contains 16 residues. Germline CDR1 and CDR2: SEHNR and FQNEAQ (reference sequence). Trimming shortened V by 1 base and J by 3 bases, and 15 bases separated the two germline ends.

The V call is TRBV9, the J call TRBJ2-1, with a possible D match to TRBD2 (6 bases). V was pared by 5 bases and J by 5 bases, with 14 bases between. Germline V gene lookup returns CDR1 SGDLS and CDR2 YYNGEE. CDR3 length: 14 amino acids. The CDR3 here is CASSRPGDHNEQFF. The CDR3 DNA sequence: TGTGCCAGCAGTAGACCGGGGGATCACAATGAGCAGTTCTTC.

This clonotype was seen only once. The chain combines TRBV12-3 or TRBV12-4 with TRBJ2-7; TRBD2 agrees at 12 bases. The tail of the sequence fits TRBJ2-5 better, so the J call may be wrong. The CDR3 covers 15 residues. CDR3 loop: CASHPSGRGDETQYF. CDR3 nucleotide sequence: TGTGCCAGCCACCCTAGCGGGAGGGGGGACGAGACCCAGTACTTC.

The chain uses TRBV6-5 and TRBJ2-2; either TRBD1 or TRBD2 may fit D (5 bases each). V was clipped by 0 bases and J by 7 bases, with 12 bases between them. From germline, CDR1 is MNHEY and CDR2 SVGAGI. There are 15 residues in the CDR3. In nucleotides, the CDR3 is TGTGCCAGCAGTTACTCGAGGGGTATGGGCGGGGAGCTGTTTTTT. Protein: CASSYSRGMGGELFF.

This clonotype was detected a few times. V usage is TRBV10-3 and J usage is TRBJ2-1; TRBD1 matches 7 bases. The CDR3 consists of 15 residues. Losses at the gene ends were 2 bases for V and 5 bases for J; bases not matched to a gene: 6. Germline values: CDR1 ENHRY, CDR2 SYGVKD. This CDR3 reads CAISEPGQIDNEQFF. As DNA, the CDR3 is TGTGCCATCAGTGAGCCGGGACAGATTGACAATGAGCAGTTCTTC.

The gene calls are TRBV15 and TRBJ2-1; D is ambiguous. The V end lost 0 bases, the J end lost 5 bases, and 11 bases lay between the germline ends. CDR1 is LNHNV, CDR2 YYDKDF, per germline (reference sequence). There are 15 residues in the CDR3. In nucleotides, the CDR3 is TGTGCCACCAGCAGAGATGCGGTACGAAACAATGAGCAGTTCTTC. Its translation: CATSRDAVRNNEQFF.

The chain has TRBV20-1 and TRBJ2-6, with D hard to call. Between the trimmed V and J ends, which lost 6 bases and 4 bases, there was a span of 10 bases. The CDR3 has 13 residues. Germline CDR1 is DFQATT and CDR2 is SNEGSKA (reference sequence). CDR3 sequence reads: CSANNAGANVLTF. The CDR3 nucleotides read TGCAGTGCAAACAATGCAGGGGCCAACGTCCTGACTTTC.

The V and J genes are TRBV4-1 and TRBJ2-6; a possible D gene is TRBD1 (6 bases). Per the germline V gene, CDR1 is MGHRA and CDR2 is YSYEKL. The CDR3 totals 17 residues. V was trimmed by 0 bases and J by 2 bases, leaving 11 bases between them. The CDR3 protein is CASSQERGGTGANVLTF. CDR3 DNA: TGCGCCAGCAGCCAAGAGAGAGGGGGTACTGGGGCCAACGTCCTGACTTTC.

V usage is TRBV20-1 and J usage is TRBJ2-5; weak D call: TRBD2 (6 bases). Trimming pared 6 bases from V and 4 bases from J, leaving 18 bases between. The CDR3 extends over 14 amino acids. Germline CDR1 DFQATT, CDR2 SNEGSKA (reference sequence). The CDR3 DNA reads TGCAGTGCCACCCTCCCCGGGGGTACAGAGACCCAGTACTTC. Its protein product is CSATLPGGTETQYF.

This chain joins TRBV21-1 and TRBJ2-1; the table's D call, TRBD1, has no DNA check behind it. TRBV21-1 is a pseudogene. This CDR3 has 16 amino acids. CDR3 in DNA: TGTGCCAGCAGCAAAGGGGGACAGCCAACGAGCCATGAGCAGTTCTTC. Translated: CASSKGGQPTSHEQFF.

V and J are TRBV27 and TRBJ2-7; 7 nucleotides match TRBD1. This CDR3 has 13 amino acids. Per the germline V gene, CDR1 is MNHEY and CDR2 is SMNVEV (reference sequence). Trimming at V came to 8 bases and at J to 4 bases, leaving 8 bases not matched to a gene. As DNA, the CDR3 is TGTGCCAGCCAAAGGGGGCTACAGTACGAGCAGTACTTC. Translated: CASQRGLQYEQYF.

Only a few counts were recorded for this clonotype. This chain uses TRBV18 with TRBJ2-7; possibly TRBD2 for D (5 bases). V was cut by 2 bases and J by 0 bases, with 11 bases left in between. Germline-derived CDR1 and CDR2 are KGHSH and LQKENI. The CDR3 totals 15 residues. The CDR3 loop is CASSPAGLNSYEQYF. CDR3 DNA: TGTGCCAGCTCACCAGCGGGCCTAAACTCCTACGAGCAGTACTTC.

This chain connects TRBV11-2 to TRBJ2-5; TRBD2 matches 10 bases. Germline assignment: CDR1 SGHAT and CDR2 FQNNGV. The CDR3 runs to 15 residues. J lost 1 base, V lost 8 bases, and 7 bases had no gene match. The CDR3 bases are TGTGCCAGCCAAAATTTAGCGGGGGGCCAAGAGACCCAGTACTTC. This codes for CASQNLAGGQETQYF.

The CDR3 DNA reads TGCAGTGCTAGTGTCGCGGGGGGCCATTATCATGAGCAGTTCTTC. Its translation is CSASVAGGHYHEQFF. This chain uses TRBV20-1 with TRBJ2-1, with 8 bases that match TRBD2. The CDR3 covers 15 residues. J was trimmed by 8 bases and V by 3 bases; bases with no gene match: 12. Germline loops: CDR1 DFQATT, CDR2 SNEGSKA (reference sequence).

The genes are TRBV29-1 and TRBJ2-3; D is ambiguous. CDR1 SQVTM and CDR2 ANQGSEA come from the germline V gene. Trimming removed 7 bases at V and 7 bases at J, with 12 bases between. This CDR3 is 11 amino acids long. The CDR3 loop is CSARATNTQYF. As DNA, the CDR3 is TGCAGCGCCCGAGCTACTAATACGCAGTATTTT.

V usage is TRBV20-1 and J usage is TRBJ2-1, with 8 bases lining up with TRBD1. Unmatched junction bases numbered 9, after V lost 5 bases and J lost 6 bases. This CDR3 is built from 14 residues. CDR1 and CDR2 from the germline V gene are DFQATT and SNEGSKA (reference sequence). The CDR3 is CSAGPAQGVNEQFF. The CDR3 DNA sequence: TGCAGTGCTGGCCCAGCACAGGGGGTCAATGAGCAGTTCTTC.

This clonotype was observed a handful of times. The chain couples TRBV7-2 to TRBJ1-4; D not certain. The ends were cut back, 5 bases at V and 7 bases at J, with 14 bases in the middle. The CDR3 contains 14 residues. CDR1 is SGHTA, CDR2 FQGNSA, per germline. CDR3 residues: CASSAGGRGEKLFF. The CDR3 DNA sequence: TGTGCCAGCAGCGCGGGCGGACGGGGTGAAAAACTGTTTTTT.

The table lists this clonotype with a few counts. This chain connects TRBV29-1 to TRBJ2-7, with D perhaps TRBD1 or TRBD2 (6 bases each). Germline V gene lookup returns CDR1 SQVTM and CDR2 ANQGSEA. CDR3 length: 12 residues. V lost 7 bases and J 6 bases, leaving 16 bases between the germline ends. CDR3 nucleotides: TGCAGCGCCGGGGGCGGTTCGTCCGAGCAGTACTTC. It encodes CSAGGGSSEQYF.

The chain carries TRBV28 and TRBJ2-1, with 7 bases aligning to TRBD2. Per germline, CDR1 MDHEN and CDR2 SYDVKM. The V segment lost 3 bases and the J segment 3 bases; nucleotides outside the gene matches: 5. The CDR3 consists of 15 residues. CDR3 in amino acids: CASSFSSGVYNEQFF. The CDR3 region has the DNA TGTGCCAGCAGTTTTTCCAGCGGGGTCTACAATGAGCAGTTCTTC.

This clonotype was counted between two and nine times. The genes are TRBV10-3 and TRBJ2-5; 15 positions match TRBD2. Germline V lookup: CDR1 ENHRY, CDR2 SYGVKD. V shed 6 bases and J 5 bases; nucleotides not matched to a gene: 4. The CDR3 sequence is 15 residues long. The CDR3 loop reads CAISGTSGGLETQYF. For the CDR3, the DNA is TGTGCCATCAGCGGGACTAGCGGGGGGTTGGAGACCCAGTACTTC.

The V and J genes are TRBV7-9 and TRBJ2-7; D is perhaps TRBD1 (5 bases). The J call could be wrong; TRBJ2-5 is a better fit for the DNA end. CDR1 and CDR2 from the germline V gene are SEHNR and FQNEAQ (reference sequence). The CDR3 totals 21 residues. The CDR3 DNA is TGTGCCAGCAGCTTAGTGATTTCATCATGGTCGGAGACCCTAACAGGAGAGACCCAGTACTTC. It translates to CASSLVISSWSETLTGETQYF.

The chain has TRBV30 and TRBJ2-1; D is uncertain. CDR1 GTSNPN and CDR2 SVGIG come from the germline V gene (reference sequence). The CDR3 covers 12 residues. V dropped 1 base and J dropped 7 bases, with 8 bases sitting between them. CDR3 in amino acids: CAWSGSGNEQFF. CDR3 in DNA: TGTGCCTGGAGTGGTAGTGGGAATGAGCAGTTCTTC.